The rows below give T cell receptor beta chains drawn from one sample of a study of CD8+CD57+ T cells in acquired aplastic anemia. TCRdb re-called the reads through MiXCR, storing one row per CDR3 protein. Of tens of thousands of distinct CDR3 sequences listed, roughly half are singletons. The sequenced material came from sorted CD4+, CD8+, or CD8+CD57+ T cells (not recorded which) from PBMCs. These TCRs come from a human donor in good health, serving as a control. The CDR3 runs from the conserved cysteine through the conserved F or W. The D gene is left open where the match is weak. Where a row states a size, it is once, few, many or the class of an expanded clone; other rows omit it.

clone size: -
V gene: TRBV20-1
CDR3 length: 14
D gene: -
J gene: TRBJ1-5
CDR3 protein: CSASNTHSNQPQHF
CDR3 DNA: TGCAGTGCTAGTAATACGCATAGCAATCAGCCCCAGCATTTT

clone size: many
V gene: TRBV19
CDR3 length: 15
D gene: TRBD1
J gene: TRBJ1-1
CDR3 protein: CASSIVGRGLTEAFF
CDR3 DNA: TGTGCCAGTAGTATTGTCGGCAGGGGGCTCACTGAAGCTTTCTTT

clone size: few
V gene: TRBV24-1
CDR3 length: 16
D gene: -
J gene: TRBJ2-5
CDR3 protein: CATSNSQSGPQETQYF
CDR3 DNA: TGTGCCACCAGTAACAGCCAGAGCGGACCCCAAGAGACCCAGTACTTC

clone size: -
V gene: TRBV2
CDR3 length: 16
D gene: TRBD2
J gene: TRBJ2-1
CDR3 protein: CASSEESGTSGNEQFF
CDR3 DNA: TGTGCCAGCAGTGAGGAAAGCGGGACTAGCGGAAATGAGCAGTTCTTC

clone size: few
V gene: TRBV7-6
CDR3 length: 16
D gene: -
J gene: TRBJ2-1
CDR3 protein: CASSLAVSDEYNEQFF
CDR3 DNA: TGTGCCAGCAGCTTAGCAGTCAGCGATGAATACAATGAGCAGTTCTTC

clone size: -
V gene: TRBV15
CDR3 length: 16
D gene: TRBD1
J gene: TRBJ2-6
CDR3 protein: CATSREMTGRANVLTF
CDR3 DNA: TGTGCCACCAGCAGAGAAATGACAGGGAGGGCCAACGTCCTGACTTTC

clone size: many
V gene: TRBV2
CDR3 length: 13
D gene: TRBD2
J gene: TRBJ2-1
CDR3 protein: CASSTSGIYEQFF
CDR3 DNA: TGTGCCAGCTCAACTAGCGGGATTTATGAGCAGTTCTTC

clone size: many
V gene: TRBV5-1
CDR3 length: 14
D gene: TRBD2
J gene: TRBJ2-5
CDR3 protein: CASSYSTSRETQYF
CDR3 DNA: TGCGCCAGCAGCTACTCGACTAGCCGAGAGACCCAGTACTTC

clone size: -
V gene: TRBV7-8
CDR3 length: 13
D gene: TRBD2
J gene: TRBJ2-7
CDR3 protein: CASAGTNAYEQYF
CDR3 DNA: TGTGCCAGCGCCGGGACTAATGCCTACGAGCAGTACTTC

clone size: -
V gene: TRBV7-8
CDR3 length: 12
D gene: -
J gene: TRBJ1-2
CDR3 protein: CASSLDAYGYTF
CDR3 DNA: TGTGCCAGCAGCTTAGATGCCTATGGCTACACCTTC

clone size: -
V gene: TRBV29-1
CDR3 length: 15
D gene: -
J gene: TRBJ1-1
CDR3 protein: CSADPVRQGNTEAFF
CDR3 DNA: TGCAGCGCCGACCCAGTAAGGCAGGGGAACACTGAAGCTTTCTTT

clone size: few
V gene: TRBV19
CDR3 length: 13
D gene: -
J gene: TRBJ2-7
CDR3 protein: CASRREVGYEQYF
CDR3 DNA: TGTGCCAGTAGGAGGGAAGTGGGCTACGAGCAGTACTTC

clone size: -
V gene: TRBV14
CDR3 length: 18
D gene: TRBD1
J gene: TRBJ2-2
CDR3 protein: CASSELETDRENTGELFF
CDR3 DNA: TGTGCCAGCAGCGAATTAGAGACGGACAGGGAGAACACCGGGGAGCTGTTTTTT

clone size: once
V gene: TRBV25-1
CDR3 length: 14
D gene: -
J gene: TRBJ1-1
CDR3 protein: CASSITGINTEAFF
CDR3 DNA: TGTGCCAGCTCTATTACAGGGATAAACACTGAAGCTTTCTTT

clone size: many
V gene: TRBV29-1
CDR3 length: 11
D gene: -
J gene: TRBJ1-1
CDR3 protein: CSSRTDTEAFF
CDR3 DNA: TGCAGCAGCCGAACGGACACTGAAGCTTTCTTT

clone size: many
V gene: TRBV7-2
CDR3 length: 13
D gene: -
J gene: TRBJ1-3
CDR3 protein: CASSFGTGNTIYF
CDR3 DNA: TGTGCCAGCAGCTTCGGCACCGGAAACACCATATATTTT

clone size: -
V gene: TRBV2
CDR3 length: 14
D gene: -
J gene: TRBJ2-3
CDR3 protein: CASSEPRAADTQYF
CDR3 DNA: TGTGCCAGCAGTGAGCCCAGGGCGGCAGATACGCAGTATTTT

clone size: few
V gene: TRBV12-5
CDR3 length: 14
D gene: -
J gene: TRBJ1-1
CDR3 protein: CASGFAGGGTEAFF
CDR3 DNA: TGTGCTAGTGGTTTCGCCGGGGGCGGCACTGAAGCTTTCTTT

clone size: -
V gene: TRBV20-1
CDR3 length: 17
D gene: -
J gene: TRBJ2-7
CDR3 protein: CSASGRVRSGATYEQYF
CDR3 DNA: TGCAGTGCTAGCGGTCGGGTCAGATCAGGGGCGACCTACGAGCAGTACTTC

clone size: many
V gene: TRBV19
CDR3 length: 13
D gene: TRBD2
J gene: TRBJ2-5
CDR3 protein: CASREGLQETQYF
CDR3 DNA: TGTGCCAGTCGGGAGGGGCTTCAAGAGACCCAGTACTTC

clone size: -
V gene: TRBV30
CDR3 length: 13
D gene: TRBD1
J gene: TRBJ1-1
CDR3 protein: CAWTGGGNTEAFF
CDR3 DNA: TGTGCCTGGACAGGGGGCGGTAACACTGAAGCTTTCTTT

clone size: -
V gene: TRBV10-3
CDR3 length: 15
D gene: TRBD1
J gene: TRBJ1-6
CDR3 protein: CAISESTGGNSPLHF
CDR3 DNA: TGTGCCATCAGTGAGTCTACAGGGGGCAATTCACCCCTCCACTTT

clone size: many
V gene: TRBV25-1
CDR3 length: 15
D gene: -
J gene: TRBJ2-3
CDR3 protein: CASSLGSGRPDTQYF
CDR3 DNA: TGTGCCAGCAGCTTAGGCTCAGGGAGGCCAGATACGCAGTATTTT

clone size: many
V gene: TRBV19
CDR3 length: 15
D gene: TRBD1
J gene: TRBJ2-3
CDR3 protein: CASSPDRASTDTQYF
CDR3 DNA: TGTGCCAGTAGTCCGGACAGGGCGAGCACAGATACGCAGTATTTT

clone size: -
V gene: TRBV25-1
CDR3 length: 14
D gene: -
J gene: TRBJ2-7
CDR3 protein: CELAGRRFHYEQYF
CDR3 DNA: TGTGAGCTTGCGGGCAGGAGATTTCACTACGAGCAGTACTTC

clone size: -
V gene: TRBV5-1
CDR3 length: 15
D gene: -
J gene: TRBJ1-3
CDR3 protein: CASRLDQGHGNTIYF
CDR3 DNA: TGCGCCAGCAGATTGGATCAGGGTCACGGAAACACCATATATTTT